This TCR beta chain was profiled in a study of blood T cell repertoires in COVID-19. Across the whole study: From the United States, Italy and Spain came samples of acute and convalescent COVID-19. Nucleic acid was either cDNA or gDNA, and it came from T cells, B-cell-depleted T cells, or PBMCs.

Germline assignment: CDR1 MNHEY and CDR2 SMNVEV (reference sequence). Trimming cost V 5 bases and J 0 bases; bases outside gene matches: 14. CDR3 size: 18 residues. In the original workflow: The authors estimated nucleated cell counts from reference gene primer amplification. Measured with immunoSEQ multiplex PCR; TCRdb has only the in-frame clones, and not every one. V, J and clone size derive from that table, while D and trimming were established from the DNA sequence. This sample yields roughly 140,000 clones, of which just under 80% are seen a single time; less than 2% belongs to the top ten. This clonotype was sampled from an older woman with acute or convalescent COVID-19. This sequence joins TRBV27 and TRBJ2-3, with 7 bases that match TRBD1. The sample consisted of peripheral blood. The CDR3 DNA is TGTGCCAGCAGTCTCGATCGTAAGGGGGCTACTAGCACAGATACGCAGTATTTT. Residues: CASSLDRKGATSTDTQYF.